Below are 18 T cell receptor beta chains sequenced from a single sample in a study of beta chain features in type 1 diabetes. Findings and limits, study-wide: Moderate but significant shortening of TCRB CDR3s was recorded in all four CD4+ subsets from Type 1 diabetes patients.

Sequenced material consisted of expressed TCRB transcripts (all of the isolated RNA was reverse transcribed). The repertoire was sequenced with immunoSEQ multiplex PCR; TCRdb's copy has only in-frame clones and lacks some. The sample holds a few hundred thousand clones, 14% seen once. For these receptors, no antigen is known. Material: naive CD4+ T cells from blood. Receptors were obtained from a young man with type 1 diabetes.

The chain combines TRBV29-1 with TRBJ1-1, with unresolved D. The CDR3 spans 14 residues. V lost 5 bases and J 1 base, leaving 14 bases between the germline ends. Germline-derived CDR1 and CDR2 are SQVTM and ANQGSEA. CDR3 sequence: CSVRDTGANTEAFF. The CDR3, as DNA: TGCAGCGTTAGAGATACGGGAGCGAACACTGAAGCTTTCTTT.

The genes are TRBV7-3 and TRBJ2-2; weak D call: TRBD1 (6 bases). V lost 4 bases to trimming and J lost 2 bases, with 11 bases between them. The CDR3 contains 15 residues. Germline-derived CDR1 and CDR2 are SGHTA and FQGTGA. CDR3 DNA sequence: TGTGCCAGCAGCTCCGGGACATATAACACCGGGGAGCTGTTTTTT. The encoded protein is CASSSGTYNTGELFF.

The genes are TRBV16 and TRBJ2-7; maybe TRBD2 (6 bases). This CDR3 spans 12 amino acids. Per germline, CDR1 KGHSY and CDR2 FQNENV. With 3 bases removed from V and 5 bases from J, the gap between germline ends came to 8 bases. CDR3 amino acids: CASSHVADEQYF. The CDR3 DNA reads TGTGCCAGCAGCCACGTAGCGGACGAGCAGTACTTC.

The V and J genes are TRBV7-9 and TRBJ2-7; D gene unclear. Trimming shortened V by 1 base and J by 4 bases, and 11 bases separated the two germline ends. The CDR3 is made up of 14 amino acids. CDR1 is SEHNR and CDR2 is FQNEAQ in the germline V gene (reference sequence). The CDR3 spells CASSLGSGGYEQYF. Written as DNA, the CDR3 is TGTGCCAGCAGCTTAGGGTCTGGCGGATACGAGCAGTACTTC.

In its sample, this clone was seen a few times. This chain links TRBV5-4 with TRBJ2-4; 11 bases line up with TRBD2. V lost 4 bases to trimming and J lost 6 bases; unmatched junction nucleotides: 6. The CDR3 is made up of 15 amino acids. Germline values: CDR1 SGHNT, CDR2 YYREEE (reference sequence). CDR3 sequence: CASSAGTSGLNIQYF. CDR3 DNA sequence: TGTGCCAGCAGCGCAGGGACTAGCGGCTTAAACATTCAGTACTTC.

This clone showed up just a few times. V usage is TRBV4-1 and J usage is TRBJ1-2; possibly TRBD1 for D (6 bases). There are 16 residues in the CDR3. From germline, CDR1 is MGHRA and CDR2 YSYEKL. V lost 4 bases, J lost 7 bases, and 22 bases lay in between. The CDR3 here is CASSPVGQGSLLGYTF. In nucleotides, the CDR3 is TGCGCCAGCAGCCCCGTGGGGCAGGGGAGTTTGCTTGGCTACACCTTC.

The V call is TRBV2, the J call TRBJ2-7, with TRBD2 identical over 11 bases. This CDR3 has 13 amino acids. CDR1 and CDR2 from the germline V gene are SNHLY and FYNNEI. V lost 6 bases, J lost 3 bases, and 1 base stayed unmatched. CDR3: CASRGTSGYEQYF. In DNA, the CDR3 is TGTGCCAGCAGGGGGACTAGCGGCTACGAGCAGTACTTC.

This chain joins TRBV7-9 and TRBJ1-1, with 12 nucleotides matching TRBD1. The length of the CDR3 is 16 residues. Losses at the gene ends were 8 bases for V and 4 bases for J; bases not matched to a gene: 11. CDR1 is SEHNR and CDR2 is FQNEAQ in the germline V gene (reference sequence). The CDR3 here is CASGPGQGAAGTEAFF. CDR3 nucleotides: TGTGCCAGCGGTCCGGGACAGGGGGCGGCGGGCACTGAAGCTTTCTTT.

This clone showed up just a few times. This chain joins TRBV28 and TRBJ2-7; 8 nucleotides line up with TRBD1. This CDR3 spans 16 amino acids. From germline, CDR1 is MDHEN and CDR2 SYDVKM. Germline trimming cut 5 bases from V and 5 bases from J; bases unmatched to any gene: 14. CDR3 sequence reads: CASSPISGTGRNEQYF. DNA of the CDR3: TGTGCCAGCAGTCCGATATCCGGGACAGGTAGAAACGAGCAGTACTTC.

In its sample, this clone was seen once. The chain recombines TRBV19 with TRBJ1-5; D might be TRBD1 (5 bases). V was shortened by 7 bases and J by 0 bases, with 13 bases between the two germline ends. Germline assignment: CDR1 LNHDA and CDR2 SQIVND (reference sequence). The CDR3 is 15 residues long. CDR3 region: CASTRTSYSNQPQHF. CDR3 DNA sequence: TGTGCCAGTACCCGGACATCCTATAGCAATCAGCCCCAGCATTTT.

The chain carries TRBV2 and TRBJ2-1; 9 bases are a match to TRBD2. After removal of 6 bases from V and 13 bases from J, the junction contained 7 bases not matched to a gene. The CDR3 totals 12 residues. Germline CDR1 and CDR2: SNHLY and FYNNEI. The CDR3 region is CASSTSSGIQFF. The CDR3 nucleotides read TGTGCCAGCAGCACCTCTAGCGGGATTCAGTTCTTC.

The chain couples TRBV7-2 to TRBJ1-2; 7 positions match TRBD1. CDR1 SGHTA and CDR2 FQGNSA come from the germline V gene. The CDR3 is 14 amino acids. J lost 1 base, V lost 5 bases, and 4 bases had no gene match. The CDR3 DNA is TGTGCCAGCAGCGAGACAGGGAGTAACTATGGCTACACCTTC. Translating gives CASSETGSNYGYTF.

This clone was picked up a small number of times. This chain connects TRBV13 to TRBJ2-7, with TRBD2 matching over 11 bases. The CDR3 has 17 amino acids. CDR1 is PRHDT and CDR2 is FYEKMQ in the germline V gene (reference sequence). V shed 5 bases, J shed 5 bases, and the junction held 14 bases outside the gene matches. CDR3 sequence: CASSAPRLAGKKDEQYF. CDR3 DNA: TGTGCCAGCAGCGCCCCTAGACTAGCGGGAAAAAAGGACGAGCAGTACTTC.

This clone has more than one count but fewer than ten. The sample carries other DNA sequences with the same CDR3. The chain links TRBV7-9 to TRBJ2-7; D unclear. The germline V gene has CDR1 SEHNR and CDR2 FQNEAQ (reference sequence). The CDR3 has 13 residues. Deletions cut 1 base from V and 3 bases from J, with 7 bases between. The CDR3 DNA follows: TGTGCCAGCAGCTTAGTGGCTAGCTACGAGCAGTACTTC. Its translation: CASSLVASYEQYF.

DNA for the CDR3: TGCGCCAGCAGCCCACCGGGACAGCTAAACTATGGCTACACCTTC. Protein product: CASSPPGQLNYGYTF. The chain joins TRBV4-1 to TRBJ1-2; 7 bases align to TRBD1. Germline-derived CDR1 and CDR2 are MGHRA and YSYEKL. With 4 bases clipped from V and 2 bases from J, the junction kept 7 bases outside the gene matches. The CDR3 runs to 15 residues.

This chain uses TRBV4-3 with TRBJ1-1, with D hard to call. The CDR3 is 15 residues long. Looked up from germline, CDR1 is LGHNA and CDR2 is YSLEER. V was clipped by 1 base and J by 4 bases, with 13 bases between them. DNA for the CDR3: TGCGCCAGCAGCCAAGTGACCAATTCGGGCACTGAAGCTTTCTTT. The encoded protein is CASSQVTNSGTEAFF.

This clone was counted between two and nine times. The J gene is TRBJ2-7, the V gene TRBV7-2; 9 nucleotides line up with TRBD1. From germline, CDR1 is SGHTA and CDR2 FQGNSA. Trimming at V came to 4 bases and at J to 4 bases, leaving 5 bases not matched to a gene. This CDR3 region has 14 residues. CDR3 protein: CASSSGQGVYEQYF. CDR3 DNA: TGTGCCAGCAGCTCGGGACAGGGTGTTTACGAGCAGTACTTC.

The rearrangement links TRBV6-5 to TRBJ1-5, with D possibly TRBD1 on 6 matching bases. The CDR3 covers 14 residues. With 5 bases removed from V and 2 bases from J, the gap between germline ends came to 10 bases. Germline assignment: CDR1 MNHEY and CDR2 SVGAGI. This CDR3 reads CASSATGRNQPQHF. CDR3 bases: TGTGCCAGCAGTGCCACAGGGCGCAATCAGCCCCAGCATTTT.